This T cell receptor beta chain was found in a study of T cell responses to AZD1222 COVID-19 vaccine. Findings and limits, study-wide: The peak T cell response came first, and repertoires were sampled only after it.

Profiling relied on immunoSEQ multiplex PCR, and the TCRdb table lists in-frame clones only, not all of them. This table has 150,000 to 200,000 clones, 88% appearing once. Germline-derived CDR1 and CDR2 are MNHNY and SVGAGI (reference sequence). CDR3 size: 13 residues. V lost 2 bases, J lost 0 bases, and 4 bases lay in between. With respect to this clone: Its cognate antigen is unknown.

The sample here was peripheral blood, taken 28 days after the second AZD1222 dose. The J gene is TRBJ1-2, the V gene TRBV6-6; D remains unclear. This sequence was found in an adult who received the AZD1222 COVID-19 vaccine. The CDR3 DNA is TGTGCCAGCAGTTACGGCACTAACTATGGCTACACCTTC. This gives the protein CASSYGTNYGYTF.